The 7 T cell receptor beta chains reported below all come from one sample, sequenced in a study of CD8 T cells in ankylosing spondylitis (dated by TCRdb to 2016 to 2017). Antigens of these TCRs are unknown. The method behind the library was 5' RACE. The instrument given in TCRdb is Illumina HiSeq 2500. In TCRdb, the public reads were trimmed at Q25 with fastp and aligned with MiXCR, with productive beta chains retained. Identical CDR3 proteins give one entry, which carries the most common genes and DNA. The sample has approximately 500,000 distinct CDR3 sequences on record, 9.5% to 15% of them singletons. Clones ranked in the top ten supply 6.8% of the sample. Points the paper makes about the study in general: Blood from ankylosing spondylitis patients appeared to be characterized by a TCR beta motif composed of roughly 8 highly homologous amino acid variants.

The sequenced material came from blood, either unsorted or a sorted T cell fraction (not recorded which). The source of these receptors is a male donor with ankylosing spondylitis.

This clonotype was seen a few times. The chain recombines TRBV10-2 with TRBJ2-4; D perhaps matches TRBD1 (7 bases). The CDR3 has 14 residues. Germline V gene sequence: CDR1 WSHSY, CDR2 SAAADI. V lost 7 bases and J 5 bases, leaving 15 bases between the germline ends. CDR3 bases: TGCGCCAGCAATTCGGGGGACAGAGAAAACATTCAGTACTTC. This codes for CASNSGDRENIQYF.

The rearrangement links TRBV20-1 to TRBJ2-1; 10 positions match TRBD2. The length of the CDR3 is 15 residues. J lost 2 bases, V lost 3 bases, and 4 bases had no gene match. The germline V gene encodes CDR1 DFQATT and CDR2 SNEGSKA (reference sequence). The CDR3 sequence is CSASTGLAAYNEQFF. In nucleotides, the CDR3 is TGCAGTGCTAGTACCGGACTAGCGGCCTACAATGAGCAGTTCTTC.

In this sample, this clonotype turned up many times. The CDR3 is CASRSLTDEQFF. The CDR3, as DNA: TGTGCCAGCAGATCTCTTACGGATGAGCAGTTCTTC. V is TRBV2 and J is TRBJ2-1; D unclear. CDR1 SNHLY and CDR2 FYNNEI come from the germline V gene. The CDR3 consists of 12 residues. Between the trimmed V and J ends, which lost 6 bases and 8 bases, there was a span of 11 bases.

This clonotype was detected only a few times. The chain combines TRBV5-1 with TRBJ2-5, with 12 bases fitting TRBD1. Germline trimming cut 3 bases from V and 10 bases from J; bases unmatched to any gene: 7. CDR1 SGHRS and CDR2 YFSETQ come from the germline V gene. The CDR3 extends over 14 amino acids. CDR3 protein: CASSSPGTGGDQYF. CDR3 nucleotide sequence: TGCGCCAGCAGCTCGCCCGGGACAGGGGGCGACCAGTACTTC.

The chain uses TRBV4-2 and TRBJ2-1; 14 bases line up with TRBD2. This CDR3 is built from 17 residues. The V segment lost 0 bases and the J segment 8 bases; nucleotides outside the gene matches: 6. Germline CDR1 reads LGHNA; CDR2 reads YNFKEQ. CDR3 sequence: CASSQEGLAGDGDEQFF. The CDR3 bases are TGTGCCAGCAGCCAAGAGGGACTAGCGGGAGATGGCGATGAGCAGTTCTTC.

Ten or more counts support this clonotype. The gene calls are TRBV15 and TRBJ2-1; the match to TRBD1 covers 9 bases. J lost 3 bases, V lost 4 bases, and 10 bases had no gene match. Germline loops: CDR1 LNHNV, CDR2 YYDKDF (reference sequence). The CDR3 has 17 residues. In DNA, the CDR3 is TGTGCCACCAGCATTACGACCGGGACAGGGTTCTACAATGAGCAGTTCTTC. This translates into CATSITTGTGFYNEQFF. Supplemented by reference TRBV15 and TRBJ2-1, the full variable domain reads DAMVIQNPRYQVTQFGKPVTLSCSQTLNHNVMYWYQQKSSQAPKLLFHYYDKDFNNEADTPDNFQSRRPNTSFCFLDIRSPGLGDTAMYLCATSITTGTGFYNEQFFGPGTRLTVL.

A few counts support this clonotype. The chain employs TRBV20-1 and TRBJ2-3; a possible D gene is TRBD2 (6 bases). Germline loops: CDR1 DFQATT, CDR2 SNEGSKA (reference sequence). The CDR3 runs to 19 residues. Trimming cost V 1 base and J 0 bases, with 23 bases left between them. In nucleotides, the CDR3 is TGCAGTGCTAGAGTATTAAAATACGGGACTCCACAGAGCACAGATACGCAGTATTTT. It yields the protein CSARVLKYGTPQSTDTQYF.